One sample yielded the 16 T cell receptor beta chains listed below, sequenced in a study of blood T cell repertoires in COVID-19. TCRdb's table, derived via immunoSEQ multiplex PCR, lists solely in-frame clones and lacks some. The table records hundreds of thousands of clones, over 75% of them present only once. Input material: peripheral blood. The receptors originated from a middle-aged man with active or convalescent COVID-19.

The V gene is TRBV7-9, the J gene TRBJ2-5, with 9 bases that match TRBD1. CDR1 SEHNR and CDR2 FQNEAQ come from the germline V gene (reference sequence). The CDR3 runs 14 residues. V shed 4 bases and J 5 bases; nucleotides not matched to a gene: 5. CDR3 nucleotides: TGTGCCAGCAGCTCGACAGGGGGTCAGGAGACCCAGTACTTC. This sequence encodes CASSSTGGQETQYF.

Concerning this clone itself: At one end, the junction sequence differs from germline, possibly due to a read error. The chain employs TRBV2 and TRBJ1-6, with TRBD1 matching 7 bases. This CDR3 is 15 amino acids long. Germline CDR1 SNHLY, CDR2 FYNNEI. CDR3 amino acids: CASIEQDRRNSPLHF. CDR3 nucleotide sequence: TGTGCCAGCATTGAACAGGACAGGAGAAATTCACCCCTCCACTTT.

The CDR3 nucleotides are TGTGCCAGTCACGCCGGGACTAGCGGGAATGAGCAGTTCTTC. Encoded protein: CASHAGTSGNEQFF. This rearrangement joins TRBV5-6 to TRBJ2-1, with 12 bases that match TRBD2. Germline V gene data show CDR1 as SGHDT and CDR2 as YYEEEE. The CDR3 spans 14 residues. With 8 bases clipped from V and 7 bases from J, the junction kept 7 bases outside the gene matches.

The V call is TRBV27, the J call TRBJ1-2, with a possible D match to TRBD1 (6 bases). Trimming took off 4 bases at V and 13 bases at J, with 22 bases between the two ends. CDR1 and CDR2 (germline): MNHEY, SMNVEV (reference sequence). This CDR3 comprises 14 residues. CDR3 protein: CASSSLLLDRTPTF. The CDR3 nucleotides read TGTGCCAGCAGTTCCCTTCTCCTAGACAGGACCCCCACCTTC.

The V and J genes are TRBV12-3 or TRBV12-4 and TRBJ2-1, with 7 bases lining up with TRBD2. V shed 7 bases, J shed 6 bases, and the junction held 3 bases outside the gene matches. The CDR3 spans 12 residues. The CDR3 sequence is CASKRDPNEQFF. CDR3 in DNA: TGTGCCAGCAAGCGGGACCCCAATGAGCAGTTCTTC.

This clone was seen a single time. V and J are TRBV19 and TRBJ1-3; 9 bases align to TRBD1. The CDR3 has 13 residues. Unmatched junction bases numbered 5, after V lost 6 bases and J lost 8 bases. From germline, CDR1 is LNHDA and CDR2 SQIVND (reference sequence). The CDR3 DNA reads as TGTGCCAGTAGGAGACAGGGGGAAGACACCATATATTTT. This translates into CASRRQGEDTIYF.

This clone came up a few times. The gene calls are TRBV6-5 and TRBJ1-1; 8 bases map to TRBD1. The V segment lost 7 bases and the J segment 0 bases; nucleotides outside the gene matches: 1. The germline CDR1 and CDR2 sequences are MNHEY and SVGAGI. The CDR3 runs to 13 residues. In DNA form, the CDR3 reads TGTGCCAGCACAGGGGGCCTGAACACTGAAGCTTTCTTT. It codes for CASTGGLNTEAFF.

The chain uses TRBV4-3 and TRBJ2-3; 8 nucleotides line up with TRBD2. The V segment lost 1 base and the J segment 4 bases; nucleotides outside the gene matches: 4. The CDR3 is 15 amino acids. Germline V lookup: CDR1 LGHNA, CDR2 YSLEER. In DNA form, the CDR3 reads TGCGCCAGCAGCCAAGGGGCGGGAGGTCCAGATACGCAGTATTTT. This gives the protein CASSQGAGGPDTQYF.

The chain joins TRBV19 to TRBJ2-3; 10 bases match TRBD2. Germline-derived CDR1 and CDR2 are LNHDA and SQIVND (reference sequence). With V trimmed by 4 bases and J by 5 bases, 15 bases remained unmatched. The CDR3 is made up of 18 amino acids. The CDR3 loop reads CASSTTIWTSGLKDTQYF. The CDR3 DNA sequence: TGTGCCAGTAGTACTACGATCTGGACTAGCGGACTCAAAGATACGCAGTATTTT.

This chain joins TRBV28 and TRBJ1-2, with 11 bases aligning to TRBD1. Losses at the gene ends were 1 base for V and 0 bases for J; bases not matched to a gene: 7. The CDR3 totals 18 residues. CDR1 is MDHEN and CDR2 is SYDVKM in the germline V gene. CDR3 protein: CASSLFPGQGDANYGYTF. Written as DNA, the CDR3 is TGTGCCAGCAGTTTATTCCCGGGACAGGGGGATGCTAACTATGGCTACACCTTC.

This clone was picked up one time. The chain joins TRBV25-1 to TRBJ1-4; TRBD1 matches at 11 bases. The length of the CDR3 is 17 residues. Losses at the gene ends were 2 bases for V and 5 bases for J; bases not matched to a gene: 7. The germline gives CDR1 MGHDK, CDR2 SYGVNS. The CDR3: CASSELGRTGGNEKLFF. The CDR3 bases are TGTGCCAGCAGTGAACTGGGAAGGACAGGGGGCAATGAAAAACTGTTTTTT. Filled out from reference TRBV25-1 and TRBJ1-4, the complete variable domain reads EADIYQTPRYLVIGTGKKITLECSQTMGHDKMYWYQQDPGMELHLIHYSYGVNSTEKGDLSSESTVSRIRTEHFPLTLESARPSHTSQYLCASSELGRTGGNEKLFFGSGTQLSVL.

This chain links TRBV5-4 with TRBJ2-1; D is unresolved. Looked up from germline, CDR1 is SGHNT and CDR2 is YYREEE (reference sequence). The CDR3 sequence is 15 residues long. Trimming took 1 base from V and 0 from J, leaving 8 bases between them. The CDR3 protein is CASSLTVNSYNEQFF. The DNA of the CDR3 is TGTGCCAGCAGCTTGACAGTTAACTCCTACAATGAGCAGTTCTTC.

The chain has TRBV5-1 and TRBJ1-1; 7 bases are shared with TRBD1. The CDR3 runs 15 residues. Unmatched junction bases numbered 11, after V lost 4 bases and J lost 5 bases. CDR1 is SGHRS, CDR2 YFSETQ, per germline. CDR3 coding DNA: TGCGCCAGCAGCCTAGAAACAGGGGTAGGGACTGAAGCTTTCTTT. It specifies CASSLETGVGTEAFF.

The chain links TRBV4-3 to TRBJ1-3; no definite D call. The length of the CDR3 is 18 residues. Trimming took 1 base from V and 0 from J, leaving 16 bases between them. Per the germline V gene, CDR1 is LGHNA and CDR2 is YSLEER. The CDR3 nucleotides read TGCGCCAGCAGCCAAGGAAGTAGGAGGCCGACCTCTGGAAACACCATATATTTT. As protein: CASSQGSRRPTSGNTIYF.

V is TRBV7-3 and J is TRBJ2-5; D is possibly TRBD1 (7 bases). The V and J ends lost 5 bases and 1 base respectively, with 14 bases between them. This CDR3 region has 15 residues. Germline assignment: CDR1 SGHTA and CDR2 FQGTGA. The CDR3 nucleotides read TGTGCCAGCAGCCTCGGGGGACAGTCCCAAGAGACCCAGTACTTC. Translated: CASSLGGQSQETQYF.

This clone has a handful of counts. This sequence joins TRBV27 and TRBJ1-1; D call uncertain. Per germline, CDR1 MNHEY and CDR2 SMNVEV (reference sequence). This CDR3 region has 14 residues. The ends were cut back, 5 bases at V and 7 bases at J, with 17 bases in the middle. In nucleotides, the CDR3 is TGTGCCAGCAGTCCGAGAGGGAGCGATGGTGAAGCTTTCTTT. It translates to CASSPRGSDGEAFF.